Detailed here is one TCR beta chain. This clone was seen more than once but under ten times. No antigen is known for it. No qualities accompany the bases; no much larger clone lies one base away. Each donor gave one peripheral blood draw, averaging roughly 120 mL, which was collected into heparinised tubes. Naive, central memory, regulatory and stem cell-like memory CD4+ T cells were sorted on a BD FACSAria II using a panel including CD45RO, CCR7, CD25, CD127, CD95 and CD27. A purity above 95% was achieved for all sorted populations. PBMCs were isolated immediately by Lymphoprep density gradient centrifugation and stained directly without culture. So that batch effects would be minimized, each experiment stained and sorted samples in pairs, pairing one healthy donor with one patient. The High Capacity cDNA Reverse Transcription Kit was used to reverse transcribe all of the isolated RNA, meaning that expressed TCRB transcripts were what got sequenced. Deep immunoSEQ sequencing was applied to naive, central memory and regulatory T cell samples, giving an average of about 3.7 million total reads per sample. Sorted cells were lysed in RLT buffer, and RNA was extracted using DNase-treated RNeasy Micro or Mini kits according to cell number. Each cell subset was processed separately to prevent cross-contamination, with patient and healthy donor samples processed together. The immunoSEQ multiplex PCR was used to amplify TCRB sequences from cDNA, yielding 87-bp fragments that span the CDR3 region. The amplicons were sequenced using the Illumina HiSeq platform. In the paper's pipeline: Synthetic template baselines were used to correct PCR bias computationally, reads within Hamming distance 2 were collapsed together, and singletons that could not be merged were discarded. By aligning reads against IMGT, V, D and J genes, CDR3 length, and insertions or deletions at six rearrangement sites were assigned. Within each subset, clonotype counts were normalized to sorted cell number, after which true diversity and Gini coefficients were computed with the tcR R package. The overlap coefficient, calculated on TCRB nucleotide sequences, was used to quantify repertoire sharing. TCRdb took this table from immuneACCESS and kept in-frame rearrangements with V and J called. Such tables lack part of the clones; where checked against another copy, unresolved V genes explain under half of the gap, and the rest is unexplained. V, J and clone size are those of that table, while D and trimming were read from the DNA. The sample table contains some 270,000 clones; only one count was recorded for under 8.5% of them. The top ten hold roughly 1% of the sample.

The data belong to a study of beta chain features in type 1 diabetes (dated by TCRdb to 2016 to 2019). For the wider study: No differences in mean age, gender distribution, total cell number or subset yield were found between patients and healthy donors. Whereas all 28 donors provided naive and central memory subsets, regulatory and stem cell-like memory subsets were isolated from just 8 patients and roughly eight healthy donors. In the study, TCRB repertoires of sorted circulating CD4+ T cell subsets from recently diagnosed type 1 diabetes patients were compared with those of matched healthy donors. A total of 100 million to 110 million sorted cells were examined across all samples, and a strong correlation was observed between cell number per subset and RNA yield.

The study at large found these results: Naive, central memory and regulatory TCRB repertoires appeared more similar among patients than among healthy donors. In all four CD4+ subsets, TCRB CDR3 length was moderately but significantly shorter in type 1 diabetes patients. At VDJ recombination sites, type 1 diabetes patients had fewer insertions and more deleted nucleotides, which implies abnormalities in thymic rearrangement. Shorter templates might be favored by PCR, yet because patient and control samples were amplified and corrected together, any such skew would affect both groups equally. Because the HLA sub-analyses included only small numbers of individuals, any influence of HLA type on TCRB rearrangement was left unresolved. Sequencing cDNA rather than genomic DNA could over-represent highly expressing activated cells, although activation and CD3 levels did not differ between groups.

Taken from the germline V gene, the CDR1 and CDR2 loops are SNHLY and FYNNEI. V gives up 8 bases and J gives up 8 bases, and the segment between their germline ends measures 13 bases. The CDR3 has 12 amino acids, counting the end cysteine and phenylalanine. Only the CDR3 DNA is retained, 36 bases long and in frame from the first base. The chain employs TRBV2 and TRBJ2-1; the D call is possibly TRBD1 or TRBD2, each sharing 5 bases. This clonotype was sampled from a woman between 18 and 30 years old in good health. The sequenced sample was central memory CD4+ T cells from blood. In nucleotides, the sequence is TGTGCCAGCCAAGGACAAGCGGATGAGCAGTTCTTC. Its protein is CASQGQADEQFF.